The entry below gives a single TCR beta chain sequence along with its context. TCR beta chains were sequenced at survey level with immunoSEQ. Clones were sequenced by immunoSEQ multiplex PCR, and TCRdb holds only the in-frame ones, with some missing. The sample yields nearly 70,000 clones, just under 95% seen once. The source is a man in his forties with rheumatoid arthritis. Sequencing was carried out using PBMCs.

The CDR3 loop is CASSQENDRGSSPLHF. The CDR3 DNA reads TGTGCCAGCAGCCAAGAGAACGACAGGGGTAGTTCACCCCTCCACTTT. This chain links TRBV4-2 with TRBJ1-6; 8 bases line up with TRBD1. This CDR3 spans 16 amino acids. The J segment lost 9 bases and the V segment lost 0 bases, leaving 7 bases of the junction unmatched. The germline CDR1 and CDR2 sequences are LGHNA and YNFKEQ.